The next 14 T cell receptor beta chains were all read from a single sample in a study of graft-versus-host responses after intestinal transplantation. Produced via immunoSEQ multiplex PCR; TCRdb's table is partial and in-frame only. The sample lists about 9,800 clones; 78% were seen once. Processing of graft tissue released intraepithelial and lamina propria lymphocytes. The sequencing here drew on ileum tissue, taken about 520 days after intestinal transplant. Every receptor here comes from a human patient who received an intestinal transplant, so some T cells may come from the graft donor.

V usage is TRBV6-1 and J usage is TRBJ1-5, with D possibly being TRBD1 (5 bases). V was clipped by 2 bases and J by 6 bases, with 11 bases between them. The CDR3 runs to 14 residues. CDR1 and CDR2 (germline): MNHNS, SASEGT. This CDR3 reads CASSEMSGSQPQHF. CDR3 DNA: TGTGCCAGCAGTGAAATGTCAGGGTCTCAGCCCCAGCATTTT.

In this sample, this clone turned up a few times. The V call is TRBV11-2, the J call TRBJ1-2; D not resolved. V was shortened by 3 bases and J by 9 bases, with 17 bases between the two germline ends. CDR3 length: 14 residues. Germline lookup yields CDR1 SGHAT and CDR2 FQNNGV. The CDR3 DNA reads TGTGCCAGCAGCTTGACTGCTAAGCCAAGCCGCTACACCTTC. Protein: CASSLTAKPSRYTF.

The rearrangement joins TRBV28 to TRBJ2-2, with D possibly being TRBD2 (5 bases). The CDR3 has 20 residues. V gave up 5 bases and J gave up 0 bases, with 25 bases separating them. Looked up from germline, CDR1 is MDHEN and CDR2 is SYDVKM. The CDR3 here is CASSRIGGPQSFANTGELFF. The CDR3 DNA is TGTGCCAGCAGTAGAATAGGAGGACCCCAGTCGTTCGCGAACACCGGGGAGCTGTTTTTT.

The chain has TRBV2 and TRBJ2-1; the D gene is possibly TRBD1 (5 bases). Trimming took 3 bases from V and 9 from J, leaving 12 bases between them. The germline CDR1 and CDR2 sequences are SNHLY and FYNNEI. This CDR3 is 13 amino acids long. The CDR3 region is CASSDRVEGEQFF. CDR3 sequence (DNA): TGTGCCAGCAGTGACAGGGTAGAAGGTGAGCAGTTCTTC.

This clone has only a few counts. The chain recombines TRBV14 with TRBJ1-6, with TRBD1 matching over 7 bases. V lost 1 base, J lost 7 bases, and 4 bases stayed unmatched. The CDR3 totals 15 residues. Germline V gene lookup returns CDR1 SGHDN and CDR2 FVKESK. The CDR3 DNA follows: TGTGCCAGCAGCCAAGCGACAGGGTCCAATTCACCCCTCCACTTT. Its protein product is CASSQATGSNSPLHF. Combining the CDR3 with reference TRBV14 and TRBJ1-6 gives the whole variable domain EAGVTQFPSHSVIEKGQTVTLRCDPISGHDNLYWYRRVMGKEIKFLLHFVKESKQDESGMPNNRFLAERTGGTYSTLKVQPAELEDSGVYFCASSQATGSNSPLHFGNGTRLTVT.

The rearrangement uses TRBV6-5 and TRBJ2-7; D unclear. Germline values: CDR1 MNHEY, CDR2 SVGAGI. The germline V and J ends were trimmed by 8 bases and 1 base, with 12 bases remaining between them. There are 13 residues in the CDR3. The CDR3 reads CASSWARSYEQYF. The CDR3 coding sequence is TGTGCCAGCTCTTGGGCCCGGTCCTACGAGCAGTACTTC.

The V call is TRBV13, the J call TRBJ2-2; D unclear. Germline values: CDR1 PRHDT, CDR2 FYEKMQ (reference sequence). The CDR3 covers 11 residues. With 1 base removed from V and 8 bases from J, the gap between germline ends came to 2 bases. This CDR3 reads CASSLEGELFF. As DNA, the CDR3 is TGTGCCAGCAGCTTAGAAGGGGAGCTGTTTTTT.

This sequence joins TRBV5-1 and TRBJ1-6; D call uncertain. This CDR3 is 15 amino acids long. Trimming took off 4 bases at V and 11 bases at J, with 19 bases between the two ends. Looked up from germline, CDR1 is SGHRS and CDR2 is YFSETQ. The CDR3 DNA reads as TGCGCCAGCAGCGCAGACGCGGGGATTTCTCCACCCCTCCACTTT. Translation: CASSADAGISPPLHF. Together with reference TRBV5-1 and TRBJ1-6, the CDR3 gives the full variable domain: KAGVTQTPRYLIKTRGQQVTLSCSPISGHRSVSWYQQTPGQGLQFLFEYFSETQRNKGNFPGRFSGRQFSNSRSEMNVSTLELGDSALYLCASSADAGISPPLHFGNGTRLTVT.

This clone was observed a single time. V gene TRBV5-1 combines with J gene TRBJ2-7, with 8 bases aligning to TRBD1. Germline V gives CDR1 SGHRS, CDR2 YFSETQ. Unmatched junction bases numbered 8, after V lost 0 bases and J lost 0 bases. CDR3 size: 17 residues. CDR3 sequence: CASSLGQGAVSSYEQYF. CDR3 bases: TGCGCCAGCAGCTTGGGGCAGGGGGCCGTTAGCTCCTACGAGCAGTACTTC.

The chain is built from TRBV7-7 and TRBJ2-5; D is perhaps TRBD2 (6 bases). The CDR3 length is 15 residues. The germline V and J ends were trimmed by 4 bases and 4 bases, with 16 bases remaining between them. CDR1 and CDR2 (germline): SSHAT, FNYEAQ (reference sequence). The CDR3 protein is CASSSSPSGAETQYF. The CDR3, as DNA: TGTGCCAGCAGCTCGTCCCCCTCGGGAGCAGAGACCCAGTACTTC. Combining the CDR3 with reference TRBV7-7 and TRBJ2-5 gives the whole variable domain GAGVSQSPRYKVTKRGQDVTLRCDPISSHATLYWYQQALGQGPEFLTYFNYEAQPDKSGLPSDRFSAERPEGSISTLTIQRTEQRDSAMYRCASSSSPSGAETQYFGPGTRLLVL.

The V and J genes are TRBV6-5 and TRBJ2-7; D is unresolved. The CDR3 contains 14 residues. V was clipped by 5 bases and J by 2 bases, with 13 bases between them. Germline assignment: CDR1 MNHEY and CDR2 SVGAGI. The CDR3 DNA reads TGTGCCAGCAGTACCCGGACGGTTACCTACGAGCAGTACTTC. Translated, it gives CASSTRTVTYEQYF.

The CDR3: CASSLAGQAYGYTF. The CDR3 bases are TGTGCCAGCAGCTTAGCCGGACAGGCCTATGGCTACACCTTC. This chain links TRBV7-8 with TRBJ1-2; TRBD1 agrees at 7 bases. J gave up 4 bases and V 0 bases, and 2 bases lay outside the gene matches. The CDR3 has 14 residues. Germline V gives CDR1 SGHVS, CDR2 FQNEAQ.

The rearrangement uses TRBV4-3 and TRBJ1-1; the D is unclear. This CDR3 region has 15 residues. Trimming removed 0 bases from V and 2 bases from J, with 10 bases in between. Germline-derived CDR1 and CDR2 are LGHNA and YSLEER. The CDR3 sequence: CASSQDVRPNTEAFF. The CDR3 DNA is TGCGCCAGCAGCCAAGATGTCAGGCCAAACACTGAAGCTTTCTTT.

The chain is built from TRBV28 and TRBJ2-7; D perhaps matches TRBD2 (6 bases). This CDR3 region has 14 residues. CDR1 MDHEN and CDR2 SYDVKM come from the germline V gene. V lost 4 bases and J 3 bases, leaving 13 bases between the germline ends. The CDR3 DNA follows: TGTGCCAGCAGTTGCTTGCGGGACCACTACGAGCAGTACTTC. Protein product: CASSCLRDHYEQYF.